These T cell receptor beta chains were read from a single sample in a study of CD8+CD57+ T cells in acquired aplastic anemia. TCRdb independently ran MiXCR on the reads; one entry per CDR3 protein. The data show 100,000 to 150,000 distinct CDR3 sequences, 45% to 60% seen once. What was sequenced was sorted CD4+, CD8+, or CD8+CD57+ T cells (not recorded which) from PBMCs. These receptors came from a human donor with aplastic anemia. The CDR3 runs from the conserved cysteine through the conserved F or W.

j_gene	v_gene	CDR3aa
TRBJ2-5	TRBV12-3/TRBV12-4	CASSLFGGVETQYF
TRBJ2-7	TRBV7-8	CASSLEVGDEQYF
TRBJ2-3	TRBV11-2	CASSLRSGGATDTQYF
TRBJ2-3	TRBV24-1	CATSDPGTESTDTQYF
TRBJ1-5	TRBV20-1	CSAETGGGNQPQHF
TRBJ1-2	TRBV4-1	CASSQEFARINYGYTF
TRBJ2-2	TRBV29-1	CSVVGGAGELFF
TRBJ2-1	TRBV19	CASGMGQGREQFF
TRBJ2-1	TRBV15	CATSRVSGGAFEQFF
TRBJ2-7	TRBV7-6	CASSLAIGNEQYF
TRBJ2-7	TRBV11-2	CASSERQPGLVRSYEQYF
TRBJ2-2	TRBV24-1	CATSDPEGQGMNTGELFF
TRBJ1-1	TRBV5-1	CASSPGGTANTEAFF
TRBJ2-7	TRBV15	CATSRDGGRLYEQYF
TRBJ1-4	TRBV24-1	CATPSLRLFF
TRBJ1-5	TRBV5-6	CASSLATGLGPQHF
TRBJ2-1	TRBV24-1	CATSHHSYNEQFF
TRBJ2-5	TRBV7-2	CASSLAMSNQETQYF
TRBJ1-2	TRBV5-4	CASSLGTGIPYGYTF
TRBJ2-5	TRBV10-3	CASTGTSGQETQYF
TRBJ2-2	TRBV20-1	CSAPQGNGDTGELFF
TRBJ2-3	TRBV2	CAISENRDRTDTQYF
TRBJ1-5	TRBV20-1	CSARGEFNQPQHF
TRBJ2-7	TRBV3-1	CASSGRDVSYEQYF
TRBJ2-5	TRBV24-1	CATSDSPSGQYF
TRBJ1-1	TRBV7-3	CASSLTGATEAFF
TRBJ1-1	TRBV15	CATGSTRTGGRGTEAFF
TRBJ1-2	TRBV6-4	CASPPNYGYTF
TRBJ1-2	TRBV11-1	CASSLAIAAGDYGYTF
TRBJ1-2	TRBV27	CASSYRTGSAYGYTF
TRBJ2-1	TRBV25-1	CAAGSGAYNEQFF
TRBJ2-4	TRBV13	CASSSFGKNIQYF
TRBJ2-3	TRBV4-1	CASSQGPVGASQYF
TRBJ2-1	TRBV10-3	CAIGRLAGGDEQFF
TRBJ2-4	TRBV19	CASSIGGGAKNIQYF
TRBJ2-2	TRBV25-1	CASSETGELFF
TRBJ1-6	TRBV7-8	CASIDRVGSPLHF